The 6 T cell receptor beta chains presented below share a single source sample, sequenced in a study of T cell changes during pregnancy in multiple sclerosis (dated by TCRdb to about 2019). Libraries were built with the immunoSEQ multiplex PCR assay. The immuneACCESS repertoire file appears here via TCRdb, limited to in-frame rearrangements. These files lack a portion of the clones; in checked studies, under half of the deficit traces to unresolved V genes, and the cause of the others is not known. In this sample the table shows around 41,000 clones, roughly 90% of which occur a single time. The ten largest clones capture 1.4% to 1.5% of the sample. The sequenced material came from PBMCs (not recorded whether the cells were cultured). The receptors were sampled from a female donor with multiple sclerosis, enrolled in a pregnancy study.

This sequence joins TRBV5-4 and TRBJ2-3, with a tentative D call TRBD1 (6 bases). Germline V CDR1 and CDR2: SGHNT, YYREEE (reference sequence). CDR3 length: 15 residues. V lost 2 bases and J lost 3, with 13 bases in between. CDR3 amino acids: CASSFRGWETDTQYF. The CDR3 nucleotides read TGTGCCAGCAGCTTTAGGGGGTGGGAGACAGATACGCAGTATTTT.

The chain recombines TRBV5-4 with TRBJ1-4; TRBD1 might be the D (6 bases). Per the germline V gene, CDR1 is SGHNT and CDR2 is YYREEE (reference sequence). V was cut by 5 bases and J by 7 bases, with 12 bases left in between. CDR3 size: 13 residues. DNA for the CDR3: TGTGCCAGCAGACAGAGGGGGGGTGAAAAACTGTTTTTT. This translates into CASRQRGGEKLFF.

The CDR3 protein is CASSTTQGNQPQHF. CDR3 coding DNA: TGTGCCAGCAGCACGACCCAGGGAAATCAGCCCCAGCATTTT. The chain employs TRBV5-8 and TRBJ1-5; the D gene is possibly TRBD1 (5 bases). The CDR3 runs to 14 residues. Trimming stripped 4 bases from V and 4 bases from J, with 12 bases between. CDR1 and CDR2 from the germline V gene are SGHTS and YDEGEE.

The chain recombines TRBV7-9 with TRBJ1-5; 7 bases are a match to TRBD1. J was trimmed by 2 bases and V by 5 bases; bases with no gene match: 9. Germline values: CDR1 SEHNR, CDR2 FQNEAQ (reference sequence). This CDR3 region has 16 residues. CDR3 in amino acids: CASSASTGLGNQPQHF. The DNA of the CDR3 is TGTGCCAGCAGCGCCTCGACAGGGTTGGGCAATCAGCCCCAGCATTTT. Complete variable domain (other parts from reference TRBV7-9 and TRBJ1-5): DTGVSQNPRHKITKRGQNVTFRCDPISEHNRLYWYRQTLGQGPEFLTYFQNEAQLEKSRLLSDRFSAERPKGSFSTLEIQRTEQGDSAMYLCASSASTGLGNQPQHFGDGTRLSIL.

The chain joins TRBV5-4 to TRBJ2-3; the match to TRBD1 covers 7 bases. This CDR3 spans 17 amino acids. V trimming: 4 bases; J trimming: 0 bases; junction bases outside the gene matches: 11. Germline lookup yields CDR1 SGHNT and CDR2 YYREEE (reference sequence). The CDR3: CASSHRDSPTSTDTQYF. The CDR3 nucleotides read TGTGCCAGCAGCCATAGGGACAGCCCTACTAGCACAGATACGCAGTATTTT. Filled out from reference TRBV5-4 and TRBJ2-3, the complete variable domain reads ETGVTQSPTHLIKTRGQQVTLRCSSQSGHNTVSWYQQALGQGPQFIFQYYREEENGRGNFPPRFSGLQFPNYSSELNVNALELDDSALYLCASSHRDSPTSTDTQYFGPGTRLTVL.

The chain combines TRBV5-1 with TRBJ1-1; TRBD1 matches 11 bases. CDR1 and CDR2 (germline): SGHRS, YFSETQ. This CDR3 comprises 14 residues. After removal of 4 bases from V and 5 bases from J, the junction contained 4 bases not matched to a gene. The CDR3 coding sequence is TGCGCCAGCAGCCCAGGACAGGGGGCGACTGAAGCTTTCTTT. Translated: CASSPGQGATEAFF.